The rows below give T cell receptor beta chains drawn from one sample of a study of radiotherapy plus CTLA-4 blockade in lung cancer. Produced via immunoSEQ multiplex PCR; TCRdb's table is partial and in-frame only. The sample has 60,000 to 70,000 clones; approximately 82% are singletons. The source was peripheral blood, collected from a patient treated with radiotherapy plus ipilimumab. Source of these receptors: a human donor with non-small cell lung cancer who had a partial response to radiotherapy plus ipilimumab. CDR3s include the opening cysteine and the closing phenylalanine or tryptophan. The order of the fields is clone size, D gene, J gene, V gene, CDR3 protein, CDR3 DNA. A D gene is named only where the DNA matches it firmly. For some rows the clone size is stated as once, few or many, or as a class when expanded; others skip it.

NA,TRBD2,TRBJ2-7,TRBV7-7,CASSPSESRAGRKYF,TGTGCCAGCAGCCCCTCCGAGTCCCGAGCCGGGAGGAAGTACTTC
once,NA,TRBJ2-7,TRBV7-3,CASIQGYEQYF,TGTGCCAGCATCCAGGGTTACGAGCAGTACTTC
NA,TRBD1,TRBJ2-7,TRBV19,CASSIIPGQGSYEQYF,TGTGCCAGTAGTATAATTCCGGGACAGGGCTCCTACGAGCAGTACTTC
few,NA,TRBJ1-5,TRBV19,CASSPQGYWDQPQHF,TGTGCCAGTAGCCCTCAGGGTTATTGGGATCAGCCCCAGCATTTT
NA,TRBD1,TRBJ2-3,TRBV19,CATRDRKVADTQYF,TGTGCCACCAGGGACAGGAAGGTAGCAGATACGCAGTATTTT
NA,NA,TRBJ2-2,TRBV11-2,CASSSRTAVAGELFF,TGTGCCAGCAGCTCGCGGACAGCGGTCGCCGGGGAGCTGTTTTTT
once,NA,TRBJ2-5,TRBV7-8,CASSFTESQETQYF,TGTGCCAGCAGCTTTACAGAAAGTCAAGAGACCCAGTACTTC
NA,NA,TRBJ2-1,TRBV6-5,CASTSPTRGYNEQFF,TGTGCCAGCACTTCCCCGACCCGGGGCTACAATGAGCAGTTCTTC
NA,NA,TRBJ2-7,TRBV28,CASSSRQGGSYEQYF,TGTGCCAGCAGTTCCAGACAGGGAGGAAGCTACGAGCAGTACTTC
NA,TRBD2,TRBJ2-3,TRBV19,CASSPRSGGLTDTQYF,TGTGCCAGTAGTCCCCGGTCGGGGGGGCTCACAGATACGCAGTATTTT
NA,NA,TRBJ1-5,TRBV28,CASRVESSNQPQHF,TGTGCCAGCAGAGTTGAGTCTAGCAATCAGCCCCAGCATTTT
NA,NA,TRBJ2-5,TRBV5-1,CASSFSRGQETQYF,TGCGCCAGCAGTTTCTCCCGGGGCCAAGAGACCCAGTACTTC
NA,TRBD1,TRBJ2-3,TRBV5-6,CASGDGTGTGGIDTQYF,TGTGCCAGCGGGGACGGCACCGGGACAGGGGGGATAGATACGCAGTATTTT
NA,NA,TRBJ1-2,TRBV11-2,CASSPQSGARYGYTF,TGTGCCAGCAGCCCCCAATCCGGAGCTAGGTATGGCTACACCTTC
once,NA,TRBJ2-7,TRBV7-3,CASSANGGYEQYF,TGTGCCAGCAGCGCAAACGGCGGCTACGAGCAGTACTTC
few,TRBD1,TRBJ1-2,TRBV30,CAWATGGVIGNYGYTF,TGTGCCTGGGCCACAGGGGGGGTTATCGGGAACTATGGCTACACCTTC
NA,TRBD1,TRBJ1-2,TRBV28,CASTPSLEGTDLGGYTF,TGTGCCAGCACCCCCTCCTTAGAGGGGACAGATCTTGGGGGCTACACCTTC
few,TRBD2,TRBJ2-1,TRBV15,CATTEASGRKGHNEQFF,TGTGCCACCACTGAAGCTAGCGGGAGAAAGGGACACAATGAGCAGTTCTTC
few,TRBD1,TRBJ1-3,TRBV28,CASSPQGATGNTIYF,TGTGCCAGCAGTCCCCAGGGGGCAACCGGAAACACCATATATTTT
NA,NA,TRBJ1-4,TRBV19,CASSMAGEVGKLFF,TGTGCCAGTAGTATGGCAGGGGAAGTTGGGAAACTGTTTTTT
medium-sized,TRBD1,TRBJ2-3,TRBV18,CASSEGQVGTDTQYF,TGTGCCAGCTCAGAGGGACAGGTGGGCACAGATACGCAGTATTTT
NA,NA,TRBJ2-1,TRBV2,CATGLLEQFF,TGTGCCACCGGACTTCTGGAGCAGTTCTTC
NA,TRBD2,TRBJ2-5,TRBV2,CASSKLAGGETQYF,TGTGCCAGCAGTAAACTAGCGGGAGGAGAGACCCAGTACTTC
few,TRBD1,TRBJ2-7,TRBV28,CASISAGKSGQGSHEQYF,TGTGCCAGCATCTCCGCGGGAAAGTCCGGACAGGGTTCGCACGAGCAGTACTTC
NA,NA,TRBJ2-1,TRBV28,CASSSRGNEQFF,TGTGCCAGCAGTTCTAGGGGCAATGAGCAGTTCTTC
NA,TRBD1,TRBJ2-5,TRBV6-1,CASSELGQEAETQYF,TGTGCCAGCAGTGAGTTGGGACAGGAGGCGGAGACCCAGTACTTC
once,NA,TRBJ1-1,TRBV27,CASTTDRWNTEAFF,TGTGCCAGCACTACAGACAGGTGGAACACTGAAGCTTTCTTT
NA,NA,TRBJ2-7,TRBV30,CAWSVGGIYEQYF,TGTGCCTGGAGTGTTGGAGGGATCTACGAGCAGTACTTC
NA,NA,TRBJ1-1,TRBV9,CASSPRGGRDTEAFF,TGTGCCAGCAGCCCCCGGGGGGGTCGCGACACTGAAGCTTTCTTT
NA,NA,TRBJ2-1,TRBV2,CASSGALGGVDSYNEQFF,TGTGCCAGCAGTGGTGCTTTGGGCGGGGTGGACTCCTACAATGAGCAGTTCTTC
NA,NA,TRBJ1-1,TRBV27,CASSLVGGTEAFF,TGTGCCAGCAGTTTGGTGGGGGGGACTGAAGCTTTCTTT
NA,NA,TRBJ2-7,TRBV9,CASSVDLEVKEQYF,TGTGCCAGCAGCGTAGATCTAGAAGTAAAAGAGCAGTACTTC
NA,NA,TRBJ2-1,TRBV28,CASSLGGTFLNEQFF,TGTGCCAGCAGTTTAGGAGGGACCTTTCTCAATGAGCAGTTCTTC
NA,NA,TRBJ1-2,TRBV2,CASSMRGGYNYGYTF,TGTGCCAGCAGTATGAGGGGGGGATATAACTATGGCTACACCTTC
NA,TRBD2,TRBJ2-1,TRBV30,CAWNPGLAGGPRSYNEQFF,TGTGCCTGGAATCCGGGACTAGCGGGAGGACCTCGGAGCTACAATGAGCAGTTCTTC
few,NA,TRBJ2-7,TRBV6-5,CASSLRTGRSYEQYF,TGTGCCAGCAGTTTGCGTACCGGGAGATCCTACGAGCAGTACTTC
NA,TRBD1,TRBJ2-7,TRBV28,CASSFRGTGPYEQYF,TGTGCCAGCAGTTTTCGCGGGACAGGGCCCTACGAGCAGTACTTC
NA,NA,TRBJ1-5,TRBV27,CASREGRSNQPQHF,TGTGCCAGCCGGGAGGGGCGGAGCAATCAGCCCCAGCATTTT
NA,NA,TRBJ2-4,TRBV7-9,CASRRDKNIQYF,TGTGCCAGCAGGAGAGACAAAAACATTCAGTACTTC
few,TRBD2,TRBJ2-1,TRBV30,CAWNKRGLLDEQFF,TGTGCCTGGAATAAGCGGGGTTTATTGGATGAGCAGTTCTTC
NA,NA,TRBJ2-5,TRBV27,CASSTPDGQAGETQYF,TGTGCCAGCAGTACCCCGGACGGTCAGGCGGGAGAGACCCAGTACTTC
NA,TRBD1,TRBJ1-1,TRBV18,CASSRQGLVTEAFF,TGTGCCAGCTCGCGACAGGGCCTCGTCACTGAAGCTTTCTTT
once,TRBD2,TRBJ2-3,TRBV5-1,CASSLPGLEGTDTQYF,TGCGCCAGCAGCTTGCCGGGACTAGAGGGCACAGATACGCAGTATTTT
NA,TRBD1,TRBJ2-7,TRBV6-5,CASSTGDHEQYF,TGTGCCAGCAGTACAGGGGACCACGAGCAGTACTTC
NA,TRBD2,TRBJ2-6,TRBV9,CASSSGGGNGANVLTF,TGTGCCAGCAGCTCGGGGGGAGGGAACGGGGCCAACGTCCTGACTTTC
once,TRBD2,TRBJ2-7,TRBV27,CASTNGLASPYEQYF,TGTGCCAGCACTAACGGACTAGCCTCCCCCTACGAGCAGTACTTC
NA,TRBD1,TRBJ2-1,TRBV12-5,CASGLRGRYNEQFF,TGTGCTAGTGGTTTAAGGGGGCGATACAATGAGCAGTTCTTC
NA,NA,TRBJ2-7,TRBV7-6,CASSPSGPYEQYF,TGTGCCAGCAGCCCCAGCGGCCCCTACGAGCAGTACTTC
NA,TRBD1,TRBJ2-3,TRBV5-1,CASLSGTGMADTQYF,TGCGCCAGCTTATCCGGGACAGGGATGGCAGATACGCAGTATTTT
NA,NA,TRBJ1-5,TRBV4-1,CASSQESGGNQPQHF,TGCGCCAGCAGCCAAGAGTCAGGGGGCAATCAGCCCCAGCATTTT
NA,TRBD2,TRBJ2-1,TRBV11-2,CASSLGVAGVIEQFF,TGTGCCAGCAGCTTAGGCGTAGCGGGAGTGATTGAGCAGTTCTTC
once,TRBD2,TRBJ2-1,TRBV7-2,CASSLRNWGGEQFF,TGTGCCAGCAGCCTCCGTAACTGGGGGGGTGAGCAGTTCTTC
NA,TRBD1,TRBJ2-7,TRBV29-1,CSVEKGANRDEQYF,TGCAGCGTTGAAAAGGGGGCTAATCGCGACGAGCAGTACTTC